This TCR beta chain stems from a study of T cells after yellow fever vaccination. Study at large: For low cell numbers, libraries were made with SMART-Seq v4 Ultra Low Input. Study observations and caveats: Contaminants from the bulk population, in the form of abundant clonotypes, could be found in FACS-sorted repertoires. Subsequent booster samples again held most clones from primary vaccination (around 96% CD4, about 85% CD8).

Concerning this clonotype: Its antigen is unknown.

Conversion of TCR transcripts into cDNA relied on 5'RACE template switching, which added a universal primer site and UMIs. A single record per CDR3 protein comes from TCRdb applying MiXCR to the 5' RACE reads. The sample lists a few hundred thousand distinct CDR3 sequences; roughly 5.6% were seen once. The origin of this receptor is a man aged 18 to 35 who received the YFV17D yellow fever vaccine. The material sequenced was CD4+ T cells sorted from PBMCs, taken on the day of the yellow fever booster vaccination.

CDR3 region: CASRDPNQPQHF. The CDR3 bases are TGTGCCAGCCGCGACCCCAATCAGCCCCAGCATTTT. The chain recombines TRBV6-6 with TRBJ1-5; no clear D. CDR3 length equals 12 residues. The germline V gene encodes CDR1 MNHNY and CDR2 SVGAGI (reference sequence). V was clipped by 8 bases and J by 3 bases, with 8 bases between them.